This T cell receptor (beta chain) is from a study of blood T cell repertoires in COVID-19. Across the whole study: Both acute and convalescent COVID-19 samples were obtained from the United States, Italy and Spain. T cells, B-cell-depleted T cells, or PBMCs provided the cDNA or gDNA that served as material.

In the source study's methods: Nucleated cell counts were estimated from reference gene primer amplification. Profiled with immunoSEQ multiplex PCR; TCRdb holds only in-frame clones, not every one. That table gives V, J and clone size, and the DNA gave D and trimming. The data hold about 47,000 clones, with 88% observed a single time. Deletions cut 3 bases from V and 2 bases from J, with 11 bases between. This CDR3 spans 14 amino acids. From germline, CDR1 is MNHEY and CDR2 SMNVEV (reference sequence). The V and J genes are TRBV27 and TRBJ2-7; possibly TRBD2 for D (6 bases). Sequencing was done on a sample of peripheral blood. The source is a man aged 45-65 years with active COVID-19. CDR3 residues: CASSFRREAYEQYF. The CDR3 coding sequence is TGTGCCAGCAGTTTTAGGAGGGAGGCCTACGAGCAGTACTTC.